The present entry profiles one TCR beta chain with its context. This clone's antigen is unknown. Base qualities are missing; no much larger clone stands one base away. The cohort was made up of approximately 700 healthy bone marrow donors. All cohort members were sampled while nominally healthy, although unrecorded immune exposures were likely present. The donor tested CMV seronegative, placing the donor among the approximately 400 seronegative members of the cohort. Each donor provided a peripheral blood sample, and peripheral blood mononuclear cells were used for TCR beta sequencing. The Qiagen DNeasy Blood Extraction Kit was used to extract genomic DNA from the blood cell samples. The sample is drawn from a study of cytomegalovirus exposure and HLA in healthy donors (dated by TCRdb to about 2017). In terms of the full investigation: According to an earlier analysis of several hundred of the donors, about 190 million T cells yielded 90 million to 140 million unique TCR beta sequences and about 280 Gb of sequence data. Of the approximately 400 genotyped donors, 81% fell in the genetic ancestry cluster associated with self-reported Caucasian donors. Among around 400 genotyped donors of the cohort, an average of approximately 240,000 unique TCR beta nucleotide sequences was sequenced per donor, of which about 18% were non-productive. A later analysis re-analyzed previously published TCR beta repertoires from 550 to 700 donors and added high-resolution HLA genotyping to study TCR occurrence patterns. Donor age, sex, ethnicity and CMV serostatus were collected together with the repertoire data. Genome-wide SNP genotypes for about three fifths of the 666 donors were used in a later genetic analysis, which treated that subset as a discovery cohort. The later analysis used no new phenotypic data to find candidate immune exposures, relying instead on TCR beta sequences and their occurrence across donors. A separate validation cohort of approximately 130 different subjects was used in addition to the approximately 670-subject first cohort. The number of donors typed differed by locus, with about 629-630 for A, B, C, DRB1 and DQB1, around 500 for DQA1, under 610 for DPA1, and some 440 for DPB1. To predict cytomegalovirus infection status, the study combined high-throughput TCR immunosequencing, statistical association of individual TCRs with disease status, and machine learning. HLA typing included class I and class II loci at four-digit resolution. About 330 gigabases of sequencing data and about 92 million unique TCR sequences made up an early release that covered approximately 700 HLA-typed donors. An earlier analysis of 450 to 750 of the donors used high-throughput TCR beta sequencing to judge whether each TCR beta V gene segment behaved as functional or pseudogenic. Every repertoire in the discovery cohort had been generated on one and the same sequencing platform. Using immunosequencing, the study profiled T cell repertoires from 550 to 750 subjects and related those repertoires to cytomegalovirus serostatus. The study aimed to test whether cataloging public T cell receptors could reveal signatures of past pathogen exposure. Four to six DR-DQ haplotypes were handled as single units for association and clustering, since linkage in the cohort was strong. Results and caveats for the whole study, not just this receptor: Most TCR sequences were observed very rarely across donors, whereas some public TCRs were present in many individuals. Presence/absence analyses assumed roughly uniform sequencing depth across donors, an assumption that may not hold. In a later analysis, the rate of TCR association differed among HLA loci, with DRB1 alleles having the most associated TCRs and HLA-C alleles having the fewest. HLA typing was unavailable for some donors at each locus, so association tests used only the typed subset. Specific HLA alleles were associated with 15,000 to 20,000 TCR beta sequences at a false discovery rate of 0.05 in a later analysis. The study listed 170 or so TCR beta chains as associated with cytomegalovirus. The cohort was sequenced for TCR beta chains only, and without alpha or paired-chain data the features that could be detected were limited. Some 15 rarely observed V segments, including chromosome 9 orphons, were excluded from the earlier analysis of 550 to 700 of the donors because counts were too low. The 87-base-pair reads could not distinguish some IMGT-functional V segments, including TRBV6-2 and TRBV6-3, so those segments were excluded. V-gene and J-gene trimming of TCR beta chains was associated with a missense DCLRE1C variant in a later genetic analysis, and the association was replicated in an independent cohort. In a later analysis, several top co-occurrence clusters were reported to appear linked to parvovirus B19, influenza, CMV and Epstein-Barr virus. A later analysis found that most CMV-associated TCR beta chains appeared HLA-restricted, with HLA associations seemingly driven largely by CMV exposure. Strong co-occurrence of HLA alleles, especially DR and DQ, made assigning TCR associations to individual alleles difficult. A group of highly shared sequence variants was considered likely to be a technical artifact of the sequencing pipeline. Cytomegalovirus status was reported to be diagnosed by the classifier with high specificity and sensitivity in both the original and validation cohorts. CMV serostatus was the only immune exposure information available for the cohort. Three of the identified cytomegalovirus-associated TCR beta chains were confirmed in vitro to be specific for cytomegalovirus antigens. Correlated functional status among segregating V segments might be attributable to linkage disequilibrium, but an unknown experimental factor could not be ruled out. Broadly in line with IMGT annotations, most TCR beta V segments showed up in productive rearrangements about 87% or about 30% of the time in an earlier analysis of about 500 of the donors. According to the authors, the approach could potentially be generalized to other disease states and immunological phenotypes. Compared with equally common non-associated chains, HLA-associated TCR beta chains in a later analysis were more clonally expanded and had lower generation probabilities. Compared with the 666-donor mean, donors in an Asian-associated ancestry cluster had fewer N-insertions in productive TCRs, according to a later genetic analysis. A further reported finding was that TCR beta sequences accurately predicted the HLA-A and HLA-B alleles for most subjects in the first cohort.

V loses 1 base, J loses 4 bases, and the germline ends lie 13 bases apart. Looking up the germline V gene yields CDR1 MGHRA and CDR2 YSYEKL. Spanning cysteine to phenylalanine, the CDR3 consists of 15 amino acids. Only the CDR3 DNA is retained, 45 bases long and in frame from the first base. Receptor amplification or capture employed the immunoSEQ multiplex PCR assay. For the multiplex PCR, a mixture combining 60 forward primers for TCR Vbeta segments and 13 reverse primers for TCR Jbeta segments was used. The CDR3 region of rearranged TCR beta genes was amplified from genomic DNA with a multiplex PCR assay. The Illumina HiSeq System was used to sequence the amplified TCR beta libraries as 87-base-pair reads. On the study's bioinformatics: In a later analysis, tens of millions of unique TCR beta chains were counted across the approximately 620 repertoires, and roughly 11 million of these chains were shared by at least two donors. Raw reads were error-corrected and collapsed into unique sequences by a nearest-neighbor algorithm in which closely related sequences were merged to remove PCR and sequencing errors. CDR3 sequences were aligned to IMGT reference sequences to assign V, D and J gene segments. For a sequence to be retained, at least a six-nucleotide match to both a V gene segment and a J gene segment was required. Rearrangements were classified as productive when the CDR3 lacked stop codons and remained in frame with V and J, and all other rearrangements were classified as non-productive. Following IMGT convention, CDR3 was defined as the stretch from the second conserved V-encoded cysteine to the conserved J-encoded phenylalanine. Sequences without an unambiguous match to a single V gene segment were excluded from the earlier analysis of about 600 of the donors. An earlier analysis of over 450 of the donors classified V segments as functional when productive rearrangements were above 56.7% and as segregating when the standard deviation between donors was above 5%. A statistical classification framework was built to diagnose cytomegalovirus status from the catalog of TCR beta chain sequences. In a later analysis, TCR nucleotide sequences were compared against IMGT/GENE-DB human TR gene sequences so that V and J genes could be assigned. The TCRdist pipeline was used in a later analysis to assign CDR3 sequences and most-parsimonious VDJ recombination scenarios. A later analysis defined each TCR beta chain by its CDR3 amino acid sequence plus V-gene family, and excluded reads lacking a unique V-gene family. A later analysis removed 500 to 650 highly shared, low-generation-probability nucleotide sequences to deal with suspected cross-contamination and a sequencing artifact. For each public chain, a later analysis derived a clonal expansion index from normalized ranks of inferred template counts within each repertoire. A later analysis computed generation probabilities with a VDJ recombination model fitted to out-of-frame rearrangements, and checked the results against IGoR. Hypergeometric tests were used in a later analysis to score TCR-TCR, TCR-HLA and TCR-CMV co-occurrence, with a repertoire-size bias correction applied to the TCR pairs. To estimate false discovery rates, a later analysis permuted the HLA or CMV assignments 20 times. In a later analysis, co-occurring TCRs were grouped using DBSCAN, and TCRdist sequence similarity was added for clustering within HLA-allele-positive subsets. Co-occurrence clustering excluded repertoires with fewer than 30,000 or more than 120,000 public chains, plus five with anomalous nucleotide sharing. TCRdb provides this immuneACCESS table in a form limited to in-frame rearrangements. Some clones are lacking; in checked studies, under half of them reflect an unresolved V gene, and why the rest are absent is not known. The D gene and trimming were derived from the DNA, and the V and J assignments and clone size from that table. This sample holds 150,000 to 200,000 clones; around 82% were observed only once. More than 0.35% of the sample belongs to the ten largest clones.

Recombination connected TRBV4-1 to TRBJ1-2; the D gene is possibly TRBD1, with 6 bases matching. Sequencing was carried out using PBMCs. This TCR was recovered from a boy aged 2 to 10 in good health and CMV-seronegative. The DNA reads TGCGCCAGCAGCCAAGGAGGACAGATCGGCTATGGCTACACCTTC. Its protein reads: CASSQGGQIGYGYTF.